A single sample gave rise to the 13 T cell receptor beta chains below, sequenced in a study of OX40 agonist ivuxolimab in advanced cancers. The repertoire was sequenced with immunoSEQ multiplex PCR; TCRdb's copy has only in-frame clones and lacks some. This sample carries about 58,000 clones, about 86% of them seen once, and the ten largest clones take 0.85% to 1%. Sample: CD4+ or CD8+ T cells sorted from blood, taken in a trial of the OX40 agonist ivuxolimab. The receptors were sampled from an adult with an advanced solid tumor such as melanoma, head and neck, liver or kidney cancer.

The chain combines TRBV6-1 with TRBJ2-5; 9 bases are a match to TRBD2. Trimming took 6 bases from V and 1 from J; bases not matched to a gene: 3. Germline V gene lookup returns CDR1 MNHNS and CDR2 SASEGT. CDR3 size: 14 residues. CDR3 amino acids: CASRVAGVQETQYF. In nucleotides, the CDR3 is TGTGCCAGCAGGGTAGCGGGGGTCCAAGAGACCCAGTACTTC.

The table lists this clone with a count of one. The chain is built from TRBV7-3 and TRBJ2-3; TRBD2 agrees at 8 bases. Germline V gives CDR1 SGHTA, CDR2 FQGTGA. The junction had 5 bases not matched to a gene; V was cut back by 5 bases and J by 1 base. The CDR3 extends over 15 amino acids. CDR3: CASSINSGGTDTQYF. The CDR3 DNA is TGTGCCAGCAGCATCAATAGCGGGGGCACAGATACGCAGTATTTT.

As to this clone: Other DNA sequences in this sample translate to the same CDR3. The rearrangement links TRBV5-1 to TRBJ1-4; D is ambiguous. Per the germline V gene, CDR1 is SGHRS and CDR2 is YFSETQ. The CDR3 extends over 15 amino acids. Trimming took 0 bases from V and 0 from J, leaving 6 bases between them. CDR3 amino acids: CASSLGSATNEKLFF. The CDR3 DNA reads as TGCGCCAGCAGCTTGGGGAGTGCAACTAATGAAAAACTGTTTTTT.

The rearrangement joins TRBV4-1 to TRBJ1-1, with D possibly matching TRBD1 (6 bases). Germline lookup yields CDR1 MGHRA and CDR2 YSYEKL. Trimming took 3 bases from V and 1 from J, leaving 27 bases between them. The CDR3 has 20 residues. DNA of the CDR3: TGCGCCAGCAGCCACCCTCGGGGGCGTCCTAAGGGTGGGGAGAACACTGAAGCTTTCTTT. This encodes CASSHPRGRPKGGENTEAFF.

CDR3 residues: CASSRTSDYNEQFF. Written as DNA, the CDR3 is TGCGCCAGCAGTCGGACTAGCGACTACAATGAGCAGTTCTTC. V and J are TRBV5-1 and TRBJ2-1; 9 nucleotides align to TRBD2. In germline, CDR1 is SGHRS, CDR2 YFSETQ. V dropped 5 bases and J dropped 3; count of bases not matched to a gene: 3. The CDR3 contains 14 residues.

This clone was detected only a few times. This chain connects TRBV6-5 to TRBJ1-6; possible D gene TRBD1, 5 bases. CDR3 length: 13 amino acids. The V gene's germline CDR1 is MNHEY and CDR2 SVGAGI. Between the trimmed V and J ends, which lost 11 bases and 5 bases, there was a span of 13 bases. The CDR3 bases are TGTGCCTCTTCCGGGACCAATAATTCACCCCTCCACTTT. Its translation is CASSGTNNSPLHF.

V is TRBV4-1 and J is TRBJ2-5; D might be TRBD1 (6 bases). Per the germline V gene, CDR1 is MGHRA and CDR2 is YSYEKL. This CDR3 is built from 14 residues. Trimming left V 5 bases short and J 4 bases short, with 14 bases between. The CDR3 region is CASSKGGTGETQYF. In DNA, the CDR3 is TGCGCCAGCAGCAAAGGGGGAACCGGAGAGACCCAGTACTTC.

J is TRBJ2-3 and V is TRBV13, with 14 bases that match TRBD2. V was clipped by 5 bases and J by 0 bases; unmatched bases: 7. CDR1 PRHDT and CDR2 FYEKMQ come from the germline V gene (reference sequence). The CDR3 extends over 18 amino acids. CDR3 DNA: TGTGCCAGCAGCCTCCGGACTAGCGGGGGGCATAGCACAGATACGCAGTATTTT. This encodes CASSLRTSGGHSTDTQYF.

The chain carries TRBV6-5 and TRBJ2-7, with 7 bases lining up with TRBD2. Germline V gene sequence: CDR1 MNHEY, CDR2 SVGAGI. CDR3 length: 12 amino acids. The V and J ends lost 4 bases and 3 bases, in that order; junction bases with no gene match: 0. The CDR3 DNA sequence: TGTGCCAGCAGTTCGGGGGGCTACGAGCAGTACTTC. Its translation is CASSSGGYEQYF.

The chain combines TRBV30 with TRBJ1-4, with a weak D call TRBD1 (6 bases). Trimming took 0 bases from V and 7 from J, leaving 12 bases between them. Germline-derived CDR1 and CDR2 are GTSNPN and SVGIG (reference sequence). The CDR3 is made up of 14 amino acids. The CDR3: CAWSVGARGEKLFF. The CDR3 nucleotides read TGTGCCTGGAGTGTAGGCGCCAGGGGTGAAAAACTGTTTTTT.

J is TRBJ1-2 and V is TRBV21-1. TRBV21-1 is reported as a pseudogene. The CDR3 has 17 residues. CDR3 sequence reads: CASRKRPARGGCDGYTF. CDR3 sequence (DNA): TGTGCCAGCAGAAAAAGACCAGCCCGCGGGGGATGCGACGGCTACACCTTC.

The chain uses TRBV5-1 and TRBJ2-5, with TRBD2 identical over 11 bases. V dropped 4 bases and J dropped 4; count of bases not matched to a gene: 3. Germline assignment: CDR1 SGHRS and CDR2 YFSETQ. CDR3 length: 14 amino acids. For the CDR3, the DNA is TGCGCCAGCAGCCCCGGGACTAGCGGAGAGACCCAGTACTTC. It translates to CASSPGTSGETQYF.

This clone was counted a few times. The chain carries TRBV20-1 and TRBJ1-1; D remains ambiguous. The CDR3 contains 11 residues. The germline V and J ends were trimmed by 3 bases and 3 bases, with 5 bases remaining between them. The germline CDR1 and CDR2 sequences are DFQATT and SNEGSKA (reference sequence). CDR3 DNA: TGCAGTGCTAGTCCGTACACTGAAGCTTTCTTT. Protein: CSASPYTEAFF.